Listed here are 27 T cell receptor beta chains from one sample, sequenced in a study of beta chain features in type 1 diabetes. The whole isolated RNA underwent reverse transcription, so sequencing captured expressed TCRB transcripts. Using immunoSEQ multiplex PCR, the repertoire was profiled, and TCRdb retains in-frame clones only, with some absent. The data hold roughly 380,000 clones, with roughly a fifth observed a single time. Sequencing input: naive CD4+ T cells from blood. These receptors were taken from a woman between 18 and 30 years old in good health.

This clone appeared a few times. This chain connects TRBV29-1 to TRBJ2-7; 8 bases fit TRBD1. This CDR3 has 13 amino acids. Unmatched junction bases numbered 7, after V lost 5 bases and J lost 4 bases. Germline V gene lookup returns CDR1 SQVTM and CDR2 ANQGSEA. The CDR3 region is CSVPTGTGYEQYF. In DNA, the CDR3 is TGCAGCGTTCCCACCGGGACAGGTTACGAGCAGTACTTC.

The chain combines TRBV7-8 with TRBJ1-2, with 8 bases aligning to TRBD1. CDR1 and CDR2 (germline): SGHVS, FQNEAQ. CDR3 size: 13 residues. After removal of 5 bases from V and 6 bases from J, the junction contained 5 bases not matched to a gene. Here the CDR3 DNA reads TGTGCCAGCAGCCCGGACAGGGCTCATGGCTACACCTTC. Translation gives CASSPDRAHGYTF.

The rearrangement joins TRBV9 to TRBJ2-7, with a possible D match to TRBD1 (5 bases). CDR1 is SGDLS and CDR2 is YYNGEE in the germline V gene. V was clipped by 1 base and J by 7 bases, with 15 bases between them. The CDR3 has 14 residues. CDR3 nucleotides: TGTGCCAGCAGCGTAACAGGTCAGGAGTGGGAGCAGTACTTC. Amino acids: CASSVTGQEWEQYF.

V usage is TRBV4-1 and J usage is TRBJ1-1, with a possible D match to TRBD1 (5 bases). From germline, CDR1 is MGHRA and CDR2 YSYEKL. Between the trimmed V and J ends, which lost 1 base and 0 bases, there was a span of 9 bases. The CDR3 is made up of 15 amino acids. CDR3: CASSQALTVNTEAFF. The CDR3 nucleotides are TGCGCCAGCAGCCAAGCGCTGACAGTGAACACTGAAGCTTTCTTT.

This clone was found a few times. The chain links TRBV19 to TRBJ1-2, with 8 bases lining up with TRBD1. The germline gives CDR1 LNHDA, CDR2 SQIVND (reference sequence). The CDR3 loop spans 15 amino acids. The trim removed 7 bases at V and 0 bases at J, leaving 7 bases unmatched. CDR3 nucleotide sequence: TGTGCCAGTATCGACAGGGGCCAAGCTAACTATGGCTACACCTTC. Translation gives CASIDRGQANYGYTF.

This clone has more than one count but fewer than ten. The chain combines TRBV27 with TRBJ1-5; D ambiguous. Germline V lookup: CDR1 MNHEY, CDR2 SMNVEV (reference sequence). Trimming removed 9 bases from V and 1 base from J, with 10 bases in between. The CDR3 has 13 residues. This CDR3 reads CASSRQSNQPQHF. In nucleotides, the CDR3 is TGTGCCAGTTCTAGGCAGAGCAATCAGCCCCAGCATTTT.

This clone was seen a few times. DNA of the CDR3: TGTGCCAGCAGCTCTAGCGGGTACGAGCAGTACTTC. Translating it yields CASSSSGYEQYF. The chain recombines TRBV9 with TRBJ2-7; TRBD2 matches 8 bases. The germline V gene has CDR1 SGDLS and CDR2 YYNGEE. The CDR3 has 12 amino acids. Losses at the gene ends were 4 bases for V and 4 bases for J; bases not matched to a gene: 1. The full variable domain, completed using reference TRBV9 and TRBJ2-7, is DSGVTQTPKHLITATGQRVTLRCSPRSGDLSVYWYQQSLDQGLQFLIQYYNGEERAKGNILERFSAQQFPDLHSELNLSSLELGDSALYFCASSSSGYEQYFGPGTRLTVT.

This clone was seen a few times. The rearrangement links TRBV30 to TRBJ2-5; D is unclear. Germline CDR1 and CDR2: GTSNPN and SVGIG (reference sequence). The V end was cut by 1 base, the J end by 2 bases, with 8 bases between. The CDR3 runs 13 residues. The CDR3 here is CAWSAQVQETQYF. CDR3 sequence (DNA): TGTGCCTGGAGTGCCCAGGTTCAAGAGACCCAGTACTTC.

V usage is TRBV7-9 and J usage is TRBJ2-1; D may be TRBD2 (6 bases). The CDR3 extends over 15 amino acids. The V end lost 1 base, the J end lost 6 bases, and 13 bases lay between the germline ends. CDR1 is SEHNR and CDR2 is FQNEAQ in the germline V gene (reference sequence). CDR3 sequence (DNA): TGTGCCAGCAGCTTAGTCCTAGTGGGGGGCAATGAGCAGTTCTTC. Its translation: CASSLVLVGGNEQFF.

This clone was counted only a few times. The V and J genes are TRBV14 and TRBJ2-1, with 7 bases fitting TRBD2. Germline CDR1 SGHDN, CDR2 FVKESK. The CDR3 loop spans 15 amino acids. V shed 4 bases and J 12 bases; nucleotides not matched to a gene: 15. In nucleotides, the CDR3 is TGTGCCAGCAGCCCGCCGTTGGGGGGGAGTGGCGGGCAGTTCTTC. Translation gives CASSPPLGGSGGQFF. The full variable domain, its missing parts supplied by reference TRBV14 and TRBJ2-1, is EAGVTQFPSHSVIEKGQTVTLRCDPISGHDNLYWYRRVMGKEIKFLLHFVKESKQDESGMPNNRFLAERTGGTYSTLKVQPAELEDSGVYFCASSPPLGGSGGQFFGPGTRLTVL.

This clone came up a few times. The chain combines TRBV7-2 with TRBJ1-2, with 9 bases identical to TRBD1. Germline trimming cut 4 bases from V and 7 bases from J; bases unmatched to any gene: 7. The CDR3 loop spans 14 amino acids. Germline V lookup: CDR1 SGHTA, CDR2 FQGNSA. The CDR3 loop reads CASSSRPQGAGYTF. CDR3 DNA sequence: TGTGCCAGCAGCTCCCGACCACAGGGGGCTGGCTACACCTTC.

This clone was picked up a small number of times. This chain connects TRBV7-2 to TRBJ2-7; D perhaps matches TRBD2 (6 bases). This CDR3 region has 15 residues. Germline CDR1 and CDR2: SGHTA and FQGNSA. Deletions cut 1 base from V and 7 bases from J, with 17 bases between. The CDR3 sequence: CASSLEGLSSGEQYF. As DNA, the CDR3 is TGTGCCAGCAGCTTAGAGGGACTGTCGTCCGGGGAGCAGTACTTC.

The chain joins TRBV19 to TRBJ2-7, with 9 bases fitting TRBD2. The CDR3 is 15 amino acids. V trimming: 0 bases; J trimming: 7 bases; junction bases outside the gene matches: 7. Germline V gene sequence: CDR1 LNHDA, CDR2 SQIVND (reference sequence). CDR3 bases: TGTGCCAGTAGTATAGATACAGCGGGAGGAGAAGAGCAGTACTTC. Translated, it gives CASSIDTAGGEEQYF.

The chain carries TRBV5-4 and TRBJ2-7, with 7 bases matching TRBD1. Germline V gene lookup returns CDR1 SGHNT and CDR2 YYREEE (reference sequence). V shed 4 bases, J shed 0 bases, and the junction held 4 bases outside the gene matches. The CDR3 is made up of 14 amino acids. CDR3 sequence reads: CASSQQGHSYEQYF. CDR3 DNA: TGTGCCAGCAGCCAACAGGGGCACTCCTACGAGCAGTACTTC.

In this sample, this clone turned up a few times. In DNA form, the CDR3 reads TGCGCCAGCAGCTTGGTGGGGGCATCGTGGGACGAGCAGTACTTC. Residues: CASSLVGASWDEQYF. The J gene is TRBJ2-7, the V gene TRBV5-1; perhaps TRBD1 as D (6 bases). CDR1 SGHRS and CDR2 YFSETQ come from the germline V gene. This CDR3 region has 15 residues. Trimming stripped 0 bases from V and 5 bases from J, with 15 bases between.

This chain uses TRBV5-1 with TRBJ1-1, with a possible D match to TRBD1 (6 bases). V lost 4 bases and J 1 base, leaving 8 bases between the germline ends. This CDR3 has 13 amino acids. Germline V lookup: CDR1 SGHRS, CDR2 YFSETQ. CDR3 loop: CASSGGGNTEAFF. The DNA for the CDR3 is TGCGCCAGCAGCGGGGGCGGGAACACTGAAGCTTTCTTT.

The CDR3 region is CASSTHGRGSTEAFF. In DNA, the CDR3 is TGTGCCAGCAGTACCCATGGGCGGGGGAGCACTGAAGCTTTCTTT. The chain carries TRBV25-1 and TRBJ1-1; D perhaps matches TRBD1 (5 bases). The CDR3 has 15 residues. CDR1 is MGHDK and CDR2 is SYGVNS in the germline V gene. V was trimmed by 5 bases and J by 4 bases, leaving 17 bases between them.

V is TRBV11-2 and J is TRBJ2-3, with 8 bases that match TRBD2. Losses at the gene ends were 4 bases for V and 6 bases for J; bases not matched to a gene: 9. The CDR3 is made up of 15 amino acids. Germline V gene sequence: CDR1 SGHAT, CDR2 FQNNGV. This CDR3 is CASSSVSGRGDTQYF. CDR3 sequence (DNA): TGTGCCAGCAGCTCCGTCAGCGGGAGAGGTGATACGCAGTATTTT.

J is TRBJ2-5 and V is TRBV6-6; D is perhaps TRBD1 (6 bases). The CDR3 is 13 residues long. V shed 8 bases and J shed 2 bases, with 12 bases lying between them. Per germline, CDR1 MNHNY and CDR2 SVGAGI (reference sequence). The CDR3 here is CASHRQDQETQYF. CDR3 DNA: TGTGCCAGCCACCGACAGGATCAAGAGACCCAGTACTTC.

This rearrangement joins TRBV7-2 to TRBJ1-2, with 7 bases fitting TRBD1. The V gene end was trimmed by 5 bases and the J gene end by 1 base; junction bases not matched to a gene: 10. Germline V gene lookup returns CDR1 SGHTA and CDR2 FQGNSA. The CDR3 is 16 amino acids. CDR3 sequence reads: CASSVYTGDLNYGYTF. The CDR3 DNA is TGTGCCAGCAGCGTTTATACAGGGGATCTTAACTATGGCTACACCTTC.

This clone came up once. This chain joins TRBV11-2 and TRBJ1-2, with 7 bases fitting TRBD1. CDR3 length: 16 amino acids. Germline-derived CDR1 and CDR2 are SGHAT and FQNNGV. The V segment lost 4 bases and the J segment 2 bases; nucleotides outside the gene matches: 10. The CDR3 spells CASSSLRQGPNYGYTF. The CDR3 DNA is TGTGCCAGCAGCTCGCTCCGACAGGGACCCAACTATGGCTACACCTTC.

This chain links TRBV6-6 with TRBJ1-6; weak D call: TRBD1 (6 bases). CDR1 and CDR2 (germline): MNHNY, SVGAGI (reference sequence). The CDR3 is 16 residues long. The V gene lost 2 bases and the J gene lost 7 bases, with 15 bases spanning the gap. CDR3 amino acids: CASSYRTASDNSPLHF. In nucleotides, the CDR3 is TGTGCCAGCAGTTACCGGACAGCCTCGGACAATTCACCCCTCCACTTT.

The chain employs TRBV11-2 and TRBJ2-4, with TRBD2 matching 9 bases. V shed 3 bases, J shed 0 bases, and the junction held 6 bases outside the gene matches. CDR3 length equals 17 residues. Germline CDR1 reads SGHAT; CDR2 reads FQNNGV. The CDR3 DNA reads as TGTGCCAGCAGCTTTCCTCTTAGCGGGGGAGCCAAAAACATTCAGTACTTC. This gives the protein CASSFPLSGGAKNIQYF.

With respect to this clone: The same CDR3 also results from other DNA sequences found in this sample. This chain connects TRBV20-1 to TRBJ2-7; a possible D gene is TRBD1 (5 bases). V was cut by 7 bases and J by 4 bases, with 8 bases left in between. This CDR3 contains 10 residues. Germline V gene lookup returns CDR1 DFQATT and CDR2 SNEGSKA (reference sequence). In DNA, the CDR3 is TGCAGTGTTGGGGCTTACGAGCAGTACTTC. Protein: CSVGAYEQYF.

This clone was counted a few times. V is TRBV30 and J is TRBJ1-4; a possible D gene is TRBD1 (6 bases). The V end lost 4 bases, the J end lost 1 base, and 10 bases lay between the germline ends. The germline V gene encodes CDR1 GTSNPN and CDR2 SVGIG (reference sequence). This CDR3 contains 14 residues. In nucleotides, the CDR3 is TGTGCCTGGAACACAGGGAGAACTAATGAAAAACTGTTTTTT. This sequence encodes CAWNTGRTNEKLFF.

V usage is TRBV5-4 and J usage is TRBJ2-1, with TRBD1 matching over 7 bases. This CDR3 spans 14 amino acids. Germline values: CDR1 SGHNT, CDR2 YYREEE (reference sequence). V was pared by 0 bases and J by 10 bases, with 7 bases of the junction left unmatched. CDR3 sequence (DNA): TGTGCCAGCAGCTTGGGACAGGGCATCGGGGAGCAGTTCTTC. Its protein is CASSLGQGIGEQFF.

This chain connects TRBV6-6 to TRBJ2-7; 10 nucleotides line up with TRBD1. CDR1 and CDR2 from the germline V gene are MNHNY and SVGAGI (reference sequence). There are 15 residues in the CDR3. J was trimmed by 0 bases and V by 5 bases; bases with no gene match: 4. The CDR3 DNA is TGTGCCAGCAGTGCGGGACAGGGGAGCTCCTACGAGCAGTACTTC. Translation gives CASSAGQGSSYEQYF.